The present TCR beta chain was sequenced within a study of blood T cell repertoires in COVID-19. Study background: The study drew acute and convalescent COVID-19 samples from the United States, Italy and Spain. T cells, B-cell-depleted T cells, or PBMCs provided the cDNA or gDNA that served as material.

Trimming stripped 6 bases from V and 3 bases from J, with 15 bases between. CDR3 length: 15 residues. The germline gives CDR1 MNHEY, CDR2 SVGAGI. Original handling: Estimation of nucleated cell counts relied on the amplification of reference gene primers. Some clones are missing from TCRdb's copy, which holds only in-frame ones; the method was immunoSEQ multiplex PCR. From that table come the V and J calls and clone size; the DNA was used to work out D and trimming. Of about 110,000 clones listed, almost 80% were seen once; the top ten hold 16%. The chain recombines TRBV6-5 with TRBJ1-5, with D possibly TRBD1 on 6 matching bases. The sample consisted of peripheral blood. The sequence was obtained from a woman of 80 years or more with active or convalescent COVID-19. CDR3 DNA sequence: TGTGCCAGCAGCCGGGTACAGGGACCCAATCAGCCCCAGCATTTT. Translated: CASSRVQGPNQPQHF.